These 29 T cell receptor beta chains were sequenced from one sample in a study of shared clonotypes between healthy human individuals. The method was immunoSEQ multiplex PCR; TCRdb's version includes in-frame clones alone and lacks a portion of them. This sample has 660,000 or so clones, with about 95% found just once. In the naive CD8 group, cells lacked CD45RO and were positively selected for CCR7, so terminally differentiated effector memory CD45RA+ cells were left out. Sequencing was carried out using naive CD8+ T cells sorted from blood. Receptors were obtained from a woman aged 25 to 39 in good health.

V is TRBV6-6 and J is TRBJ1-1; D unresolved. Germline CDR1 reads MNHNY; CDR2 reads SVGAGI (reference sequence). V lost 0 bases to trimming and J lost 1 base, with 6 bases between them. The CDR3 is 14 amino acids. In DNA form, the CDR3 reads TGTGCCAGCAGTTACTCGGGGAAGAACACTGAAGCTTTCTTT. This translates into CASSYSGKNTEAFF.

This clone was found once. The rearrangement uses TRBV15 and TRBJ2-7; D may be TRBD1 (5 bases). V was clipped by 1 base and J by 2 bases, with 12 bases between them. CDR3 size: 15 residues. Germline CDR1 LNHNV, CDR2 YYDKDF (reference sequence). CDR3 sequence: CATSRVRQGAYEQYF. The CDR3 DNA reads TGTGCCACCAGCAGAGTGCGGCAGGGTGCCTACGAGCAGTACTTC.

The chain carries TRBV4-1 and TRBJ2-7; TRBD2 matches at 11 bases. The CDR3 contains 14 residues. Germline V CDR1 and CDR2: MGHRA, YSYEKL. The ends lost 6 bases at V and 5 bases at J; junction bases unmatched: 6. The CDR3, as DNA: TGCGCCAGCAGGGAGCTAGCGGGAGGCCACGAGCAGTACTTC. This sequence encodes CASRELAGGHEQYF.

The chain uses TRBV28 and TRBJ1-2; unclear D gene. Germline assignment: CDR1 MDHEN and CDR2 SYDVKM. The CDR3 length is 14 residues. V was pared by 2 bases and J by 6 bases, with 13 bases between. CDR3 sequence: CASSLGIHPNGYTF. The CDR3 DNA sequence: TGTGCCAGCAGTTTAGGGATTCACCCGAATGGCTACACCTTC.

The gene calls are TRBV5-4 and TRBJ2-1, with TRBD1 matching over 8 bases. CDR1 is SGHNT, CDR2 YYREEE, per germline (reference sequence). This CDR3 is 15 amino acids long. The V segment lost 5 bases and the J segment 8 bases; nucleotides outside the gene matches: 12. The CDR3 DNA reads TGTGCCAGCAGATTGACCGGGACAGGAATTCATGAGCAGTTCTTC. Protein: CASRLTGTGIHEQFF.

This clone showed up just once. V usage is TRBV19 and J usage is TRBJ2-7, with a tentative D call TRBD1 (6 bases). The V end was cut by 3 bases, the J end by 3 bases, with 15 bases between. The CDR3 is 15 residues long. Germline V gene data show CDR1 as LNHDA and CDR2 as SQIVND (reference sequence). The CDR3 reads CASSMGQGPYYEQYF. CDR3 DNA: TGTGCCAGTAGTATGGGGCAGGGGCCTTACTACGAGCAGTACTTC.

The chain couples TRBV28 to TRBJ2-5; tentatively, D is TRBD2 (5 bases). Trimming removed 3 bases from V and 3 bases from J, with 11 bases in between. From germline, CDR1 is MDHEN and CDR2 SYDVKM. This CDR3 comprises 14 residues. The CDR3 nucleotides are TGTGCCAGCAGTTTCCGGAACGGGGAAGAGACCCAGTACTTC. The encoded protein is CASSFRNGEETQYF.

The V call is TRBV19, the J call TRBJ1-6, with a weak D call TRBD1 (5 bases). The germline V gene has CDR1 LNHDA and CDR2 SQIVND (reference sequence). This CDR3 has 15 amino acids. The ends were cut back, 3 bases at V and 7 bases at J, with 13 bases in the middle. The DNA for the CDR3 is TGTGCCAGTAGTATCCTGGGACGTTTAAATTCACCCCTCCACTTT. Amino acids: CASSILGRLNSPLHF.

The rearrangement links TRBV5-4 to TRBJ2-1, with 9 bases fitting TRBD1. Trimming cost V 4 bases and J 4 bases; bases outside gene matches: 6. The CDR3 is made up of 15 amino acids. Germline CDR1 and CDR2: SGHNT and YYREEE (reference sequence). CDR3 sequence: CASSGGQGMYNEQFF. The CDR3 DNA follows: TGTGCCAGCAGCGGGGGACAGGGAATGTACAATGAGCAGTTCTTC. The variable domain in full, with the rest retrieved from reference TRBV5-4 and TRBJ2-1, is ETGVTQSPTHLIKTRGQQVTLRCSSQSGHNTVSWYQQALGQGPQFIFQYYREEENGRGNFPPRFSGLQFPNYSSELNVNALELDDSALYLCASSGGQGMYNEQFFGPGTRLTVL.

This chain joins TRBV6-5 and TRBJ2-7; the match to TRBD1 covers 10 bases. The CDR3 covers 15 residues. Trimming at V came to 6 bases and at J to 5 bases, leaving 10 bases not matched to a gene. Germline V gene lookup returns CDR1 MNHEY and CDR2 SVGAGI. In DNA, the CDR3 is TGTGCCAGCAGCTCTGTCCGGGACAGGGGTCACGAGCAGTACTTC. It is translated as CASSSVRDRGHEQYF.

The chain couples TRBV7-3 to TRBJ2-1, with TRBD2 matching over 10 bases. Germline V lookup: CDR1 SGHTA, CDR2 FQGTGA. CDR3 length: 15 amino acids. With V trimmed by 5 bases and J by 4 bases, 5 bases remained unmatched. CDR3 residues: CASSPGTSAYNEQFF. In DNA, the CDR3 is TGTGCCAGCAGCCCCGGGACTAGCGCATACAATGAGCAGTTCTTC.

This chain joins TRBV18 and TRBJ2-7; 7 nucleotides line up with TRBD1. The germline CDR1 and CDR2 sequences are KGHSH and LQKENI. CDR3 length: 18 residues. V trimming: 4 bases; J trimming: 1 base; junction bases outside the gene matches: 16. The CDR3 nucleotides read TGTGCCAGCTCACGGACGAGACAGGGCCTCCTTAGGTCCTACGAGCAGTACTTC. Translating it yields CASSRTRQGLLRSYEQYF.

This clone showed up just once. The rearrangement links TRBV28 to TRBJ2-1, with 10 bases lining up with TRBD2. This CDR3 is built from 15 residues. Germline values: CDR1 MDHEN, CDR2 SYDVKM. With V trimmed by 8 bases and J by 12 bases, 16 bases remained unmatched. CDR3 residues: CASLNTGLAGVRQFF. CDR3 coding DNA: TGTGCCAGCCTAAACACAGGGCTAGCGGGAGTACGGCAGTTCTTC.

The CDR3 here is CASSLVGFGTDTQYF. CDR3 bases: TGTGCCAGCAGCTTGGTAGGTTTTGGCACAGATACGCAGTATTTT. The rearrangement joins TRBV5-8 to TRBJ2-3; no clear D. Deletions cut 0 bases from V and 1 base from J, with 9 bases between. CDR1 is SGHTS and CDR2 is YDEGEE in the germline V gene. The length of the CDR3 is 15 residues. The complete variable domain, with remaining parts taken from reference TRBV5-8 and TRBJ2-3, reads EAGVTQSPTHLIKTRGQQATLRCSPISGHTSVYWYQQALGLGLQFLLWYDEGEERNRGNFPPRFSGRQFPNYSSELNVNALELEDSALYLCASSLVGFGTDTQYFGPGTRLTVL.

The chain uses TRBV28 and TRBJ2-7; 10 positions agree with TRBD2. Germline CDR1 reads MDHEN; CDR2 reads SYDVKM. CDR3 size: 17 residues. V shed 4 bases, J shed 3 bases, and the junction held 12 bases outside the gene matches. CDR3 coding DNA: TGTGCCAGCAGTTACAGGACTAGCGGACCAAACTACTACGAGCAGTACTTC. Encoded protein: CASSYRTSGPNYYEQYF. The full variable domain, its missing parts supplied by reference TRBV28 and TRBJ2-7, is DVKVTQSSRYLVKRTGEKVFLECVQDMDHENMFWYRQDPGLGLRLIYFSYDVKMKEKGDIPEGYSVSREKKERFSLILESASTNQTSMYLCASSYRTSGPNYYEQYFGPGTRLTVT.

This chain uses TRBV7-2 with TRBJ1-3, with no clear D. V was trimmed by 5 bases and J by 7 bases, leaving 15 bases between them. CDR1 and CDR2 (germline): SGHTA, FQGNSA. This CDR3 is built from 14 residues. The CDR3 sequence: CASSLILLGNTIYF. In DNA, the CDR3 is TGTGCCAGCAGCCTTATCTTACTCGGGAACACCATATATTTT.

The V gene is TRBV6-1, the J gene TRBJ2-2; maybe TRBD1 (5 bases). V lost 4 bases to trimming and J lost 2 bases, with 14 bases between them. This CDR3 comprises 16 residues. Germline V gene data show CDR1 as MNHNS and CDR2 as SASEGT. The CDR3 DNA is TGTGCCAGCAGTGTCCAGGGCCCCGGTAACACCGGGGAGCTGTTTTTT. Translating gives CASSVQGPGNTGELFF.

V is TRBV4-2 and J is TRBJ2-1; D is possibly TRBD2 (5 bases). CDR1 LGHNA and CDR2 YNFKEQ come from the germline V gene. Between the trimmed V and J ends, which lost 0 bases and 9 bases, there was a span of 18 bases. This CDR3 is built from 16 residues. The CDR3 coding sequence is TGTGCCAGCAGCCAAGAAAGGTGGGAGTCAGTATCTGAGCAGTTCTTC. Its translation is CASSQERWESVSEQFF.

This rearrangement joins TRBV5-5 to TRBJ1-1, with 10 bases lining up with TRBD1. Germline assignment: CDR1 SGHKS and CDR2 YYEKEE (reference sequence). The J segment lost 3 bases and the V segment lost 4 bases, leaving 15 bases of the junction unmatched. CDR3 length: 18 amino acids. The CDR3: CASSRRTDRGRGYTEAFF. The CDR3 nucleotides are TGTGCCAGCAGCCGCAGAACCGACAGGGGGCGCGGTTACACTGAAGCTTTCTTT.

The rearrangement links TRBV2 to TRBJ1-2, with D tentatively TRBD1 (6 bases). CDR1 is SNHLY, CDR2 FYNNEI, per germline. The CDR3 runs 12 residues. Trimming left V 9 bases short and J 3 bases short, with 11 bases between. As DNA, the CDR3 is TGTGCCAGTGGGGGACAAGACTATGGCTACACCTTC. Translating it yields CASGGQDYGYTF.

This chain's CDR3 is CASSWDHYNEQFF. DNA of the CDR3: TGTGCCAGCAGTTGGGACCACTACAATGAGCAGTTCTTC. The chain couples TRBV27 to TRBJ2-1; either TRBD1 or TRBD2 may fit D (5 bases each). The V end was cut by 4 bases, the J end by 3 bases, with 7 bases between. Germline V gene data show CDR1 as MNHEY and CDR2 as SMNVEV (reference sequence). The CDR3 extends over 13 amino acids.

The CDR3 is CASTSPTGKNTEAFF. CDR3 coding DNA: TGTGCCAGCACCTCCCCGACAGGGAAGAACACTGAAGCTTTCTTT. The chain recombines TRBV11-2 with TRBJ1-1; 7 bases agree with TRBD1. Germline V gene sequence: CDR1 SGHAT, CDR2 FQNNGV. CDR3 size: 15 residues. V lost 7 bases and J lost 1; bases outside the gene matches: 9. Supplemented by reference TRBV11-2 and TRBJ1-1, the full variable domain reads EAGVAQSPRYKIIEKRQSVAFWCNPISGHATLYWYQQILGQGPKLLIQFQNNGVVDDSQLPKDRFSAERLKGVDSTLKIQPAKLEDSAVYLCASTSPTGKNTEAFFGQGTRLTVV.

V usage is TRBV2 and J usage is TRBJ2-3; D is perhaps TRBD2 (6 bases). The CDR3 loop spans 16 amino acids. V lost 10 bases to trimming and J lost 3 bases, with 23 bases between them. CDR1 and CDR2 (germline): SNHLY, FYNNEI. The CDR3 region is CATPGRTTTRTDTQYF. The CDR3 nucleotides are TGTGCCACCCCGGGGCGGACTACCACCAGGACAGATACGCAGTATTTT.

In DNA, the CDR3 is TGCAGCGTCGAGGACTTCCCGTCCTACAATGAGCAGTTCTTC. Translated, it gives CSVEDFPSYNEQFF. The chain couples TRBV29-1 to TRBJ2-1, with TRBD2 as a possible D gene (5 bases). Germline values: CDR1 SQVTM, CDR2 ANQGSEA. V was pared by 6 bases and J by 1 base, with 13 bases between. The CDR3 is 14 residues long.

V usage is TRBV4-2 and J usage is TRBJ1-3, with 11 positions matching TRBD1. The CDR3 totals 16 residues. With V trimmed by 1 base and J by 4 bases, 3 bases remained unmatched. Germline values: CDR1 LGHNA, CDR2 YNFKEQ. The chain's CDR3 is CASSQGDRGLGNTIYF. Here the CDR3 DNA reads TGTGCCAGCAGCCAAGGGGACAGGGGGTTGGGAAACACCATATATTTT.

V usage is TRBV4-1 and J usage is TRBJ2-3; D remains unclear. Trimming left V 0 bases short and J 5 bases short, with 12 bases between. Germline V gene lookup returns CDR1 MGHRA and CDR2 YSYEKL. The CDR3 is made up of 15 amino acids. The CDR3 loop reads CASSQELRTVDTQYF. CDR3 bases: TGCGCCAGCAGCCAAGAACTAAGGACGGTAGATACGCAGTATTTT.

The chain carries TRBV6-6 and TRBJ2-7; 9 bases agree with TRBD1. V shed 2 bases, J shed 5 bases, and the junction held 4 bases outside the gene matches. This CDR3 is built from 14 residues. CDR1 and CDR2 from the germline V gene are MNHNY and SVGAGI (reference sequence). CDR3 protein: CASSYGQGTDEQYF. For the CDR3, the DNA is TGTGCCAGCAGTTACGGACAGGGGACAGACGAGCAGTACTTC.

The V and J genes are TRBV13 and TRBJ2-3, with D possibly being TRBD2 (5 bases). The CDR3 totals 11 residues. V was shortened by 9 bases and J by 8 bases, with 12 bases between the two germline ends. Germline assignment: CDR1 PRHDT and CDR2 FYEKMQ (reference sequence). The DNA of the CDR3 is TGTGCCAGTCCCAGTGGAGGTACGCAGTATTTT. Translated, it gives CASPSGGTQYF. The complete variable domain, with remaining parts taken from reference TRBV13 and TRBJ2-3, reads AAGVIQSPRHLIKEKRETATLKCYPIPRHDTVYWYQQGPGQDPQFLISFYEKMQSDKGSIPDRFSAQQFSDYHSELNMSSLELGDSALYFCASPSGGTQYFGPGTRLTVL.

The rearrangement joins TRBV4-1 to TRBJ1-1; D call uncertain. Deletions cut 0 bases from V and 3 bases from J, with 11 bases between. The germline CDR1 and CDR2 sequences are MGHRA and YSYEKL. The CDR3 is 15 amino acids. The CDR3 reads CASSQDLGYDTEAFF. CDR3 sequence (DNA): TGCGCCAGCAGCCAAGATCTAGGGTATGACACTGAAGCTTTCTTT.